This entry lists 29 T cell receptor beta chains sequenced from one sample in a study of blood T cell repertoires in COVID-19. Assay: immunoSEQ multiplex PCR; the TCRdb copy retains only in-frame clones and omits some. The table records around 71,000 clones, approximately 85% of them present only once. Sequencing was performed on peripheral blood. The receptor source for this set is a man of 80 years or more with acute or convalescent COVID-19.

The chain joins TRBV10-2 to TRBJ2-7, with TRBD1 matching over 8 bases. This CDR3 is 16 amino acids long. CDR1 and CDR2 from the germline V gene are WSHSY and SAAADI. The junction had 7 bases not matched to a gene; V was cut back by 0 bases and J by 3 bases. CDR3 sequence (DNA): TGCGCCAGCAGTGAGTCGGGGACAGGTCAGGGCTACGAGCAGTACTTC. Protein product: CASSESGTGQGYEQYF.

CDR3 sequence (DNA): TGTGCCAGCAGCGCCTCTAGCGGGGGTCCAACCGGGGAGCTGTTTTTT. Its protein product is CASSASSGGPTGELFF. This chain joins TRBV9 and TRBJ2-2; 10 nucleotides align to TRBD2. From germline, CDR1 is SGDLS and CDR2 YYNGEE. J was trimmed by 5 bases and V by 3 bases; bases with no gene match: 7. CDR3 length equals 16 residues.

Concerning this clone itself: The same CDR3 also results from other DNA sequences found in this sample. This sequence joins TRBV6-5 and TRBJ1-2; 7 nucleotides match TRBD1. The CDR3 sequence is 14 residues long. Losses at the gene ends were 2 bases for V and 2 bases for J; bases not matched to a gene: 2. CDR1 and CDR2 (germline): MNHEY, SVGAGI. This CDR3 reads CASSYRGQNYGYTF. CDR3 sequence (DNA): TGTGCCAGCAGTTACAGGGGGCAAAACTATGGCTACACCTTC.

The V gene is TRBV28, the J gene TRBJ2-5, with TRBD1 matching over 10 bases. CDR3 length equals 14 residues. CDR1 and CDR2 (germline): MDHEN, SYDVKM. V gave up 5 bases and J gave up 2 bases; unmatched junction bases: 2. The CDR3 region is CASSDRGRQETQYF. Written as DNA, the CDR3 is TGTGCCAGCAGTGACAGGGGGCGTCAAGAGACCCAGTACTTC.

CDR3 nucleotides: TGCGCCAGCAGCTTGCAGGCCAGCTCCTACGAGCAGTACTTC. The encoded protein is CASSLQASSYEQYF. The rearrangement joins TRBV5-1 to TRBJ2-7; D ambiguous. The CDR3 totals 14 residues. V lost 1 base to trimming and J lost 0 bases, with 8 bases between them. Looked up from germline, CDR1 is SGHRS and CDR2 is YFSETQ.

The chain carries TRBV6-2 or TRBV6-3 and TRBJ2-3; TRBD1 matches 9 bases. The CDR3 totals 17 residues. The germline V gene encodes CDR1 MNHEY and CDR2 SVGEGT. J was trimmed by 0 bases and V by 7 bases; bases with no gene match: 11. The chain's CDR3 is CASTPGQGKGSTDTQYF. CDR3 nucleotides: TGTGCCAGCACCCCGGGACAGGGAAAAGGAAGCACAGATACGCAGTATTTT.

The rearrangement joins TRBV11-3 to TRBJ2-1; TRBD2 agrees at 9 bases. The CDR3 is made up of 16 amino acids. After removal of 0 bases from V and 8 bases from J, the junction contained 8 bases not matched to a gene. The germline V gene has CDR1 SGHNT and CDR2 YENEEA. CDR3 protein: CASSLDSAGGLDEQFF. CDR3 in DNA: TGTGCCAGCAGCTTAGATTCCGCGGGGGGGCTCGATGAGCAGTTCTTC.

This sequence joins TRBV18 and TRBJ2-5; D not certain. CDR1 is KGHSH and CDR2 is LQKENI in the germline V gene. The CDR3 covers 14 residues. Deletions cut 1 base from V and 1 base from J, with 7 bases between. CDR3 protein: CASSPQERQETQYF. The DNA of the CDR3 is TGTGCCAGCTCACCACAGGAGCGCCAAGAGACCCAGTACTTC.

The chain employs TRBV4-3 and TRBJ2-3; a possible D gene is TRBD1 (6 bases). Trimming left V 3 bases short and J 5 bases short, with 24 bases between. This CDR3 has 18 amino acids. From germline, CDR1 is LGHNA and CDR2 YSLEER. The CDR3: CASSQASEQGRGRDTQYF. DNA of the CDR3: TGCGCCAGCAGCCAGGCATCCGAACAGGGAAGAGGACGAGATACGCAGTATTTT.

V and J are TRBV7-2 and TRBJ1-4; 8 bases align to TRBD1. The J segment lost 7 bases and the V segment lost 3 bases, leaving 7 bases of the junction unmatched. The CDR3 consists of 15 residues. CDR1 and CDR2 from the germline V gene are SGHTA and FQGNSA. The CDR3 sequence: CASSLQTGDLEKLFF. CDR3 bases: TGTGCCAGCAGCTTGCAGACAGGGGATCTTGAAAAACTGTTTTTT.

The CDR3 region is CASSLWTGGFSGELFF. In nucleotides, the CDR3 is TGTGCCAGCAGTCTGTGGACAGGAGGCTTTTCCGGGGAGCTGTTTTTT. This chain connects TRBV27 to TRBJ2-2, with TRBD1 matching over 7 bases. This CDR3 spans 16 amino acids. Trimming removed 5 bases from V and 6 bases from J; junction bases left unmatched: 12. The germline CDR1 and CDR2 sequences are MNHEY and SMNVEV (reference sequence).

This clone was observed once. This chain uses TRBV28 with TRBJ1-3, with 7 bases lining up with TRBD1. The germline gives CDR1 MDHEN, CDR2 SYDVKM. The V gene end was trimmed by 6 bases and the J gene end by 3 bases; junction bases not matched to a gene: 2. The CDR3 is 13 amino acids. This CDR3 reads CASRSGGGNTIYF. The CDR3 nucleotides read TGTGCCAGCAGGTCAGGGGGTGGAAACACCATATATTTT.

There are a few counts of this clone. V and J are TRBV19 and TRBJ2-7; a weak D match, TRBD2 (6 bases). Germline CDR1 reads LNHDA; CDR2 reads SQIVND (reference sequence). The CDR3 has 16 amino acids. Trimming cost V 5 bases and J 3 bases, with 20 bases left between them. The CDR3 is CASSPQGAGTGYEQYF. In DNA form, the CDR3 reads TGTGCCAGTAGTCCTCAAGGGGCGGGAACCGGCTACGAGCAGTACTTC. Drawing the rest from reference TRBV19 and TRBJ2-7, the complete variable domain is DGGITQSPKYLFRKEGQNVTLSCEQNLNHDAMYWYRQDPGQGLRLIYYSQIVNDFQKGDIAEGYSVSREKKESFPLTVTSAQKNPTAFYLCASSPQGAGTGYEQYFGPGTRLTVT.

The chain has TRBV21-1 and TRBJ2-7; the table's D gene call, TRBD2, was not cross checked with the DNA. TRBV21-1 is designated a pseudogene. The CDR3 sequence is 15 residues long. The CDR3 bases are TGTGCCAGCAGCAAGAAGGCGGAACCCTCCTACGAGCAGTACTTC. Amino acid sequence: CASSKKAEPSYEQYF.

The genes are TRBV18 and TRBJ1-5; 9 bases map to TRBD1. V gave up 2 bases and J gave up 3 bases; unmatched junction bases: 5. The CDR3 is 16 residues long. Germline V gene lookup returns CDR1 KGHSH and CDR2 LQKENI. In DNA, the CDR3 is TGTGCCAGCTCACCATCCGACAGGGGGATCAATCAGCCCCAGCATTTT. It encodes CASSPSDRGINQPQHF.

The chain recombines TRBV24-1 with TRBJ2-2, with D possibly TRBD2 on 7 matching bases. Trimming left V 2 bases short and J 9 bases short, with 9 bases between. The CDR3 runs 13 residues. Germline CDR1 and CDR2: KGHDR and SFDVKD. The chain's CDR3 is CATSDSGGRELFF. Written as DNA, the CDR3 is TGTGCCACCAGTGATTCCGGGGGGCGGGAGCTGTTTTTT.

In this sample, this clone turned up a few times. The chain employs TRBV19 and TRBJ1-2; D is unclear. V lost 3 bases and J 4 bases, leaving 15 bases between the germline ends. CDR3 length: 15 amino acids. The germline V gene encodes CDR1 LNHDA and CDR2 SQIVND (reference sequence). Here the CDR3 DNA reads TGTGCCAGTAGTATTTTACAGCGGAAGTTCTATGGCTACACCTTC. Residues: CASSILQRKFYGYTF.

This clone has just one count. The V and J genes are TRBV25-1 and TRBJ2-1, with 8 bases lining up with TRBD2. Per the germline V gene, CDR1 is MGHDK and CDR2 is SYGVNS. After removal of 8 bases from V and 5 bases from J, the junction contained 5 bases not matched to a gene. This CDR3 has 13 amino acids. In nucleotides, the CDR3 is TGTGCCAGCTTCGGGACTAGGCACAATGAGCAGTTCTTC. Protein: CASFGTRHNEQFF.

This chain's CDR3 is CASKGADTQYF. DNA of the CDR3: TGTGCCAGCAAGGGGGCAGATACGCAGTATTTT. The chain is built from TRBV27 and TRBJ2-3; tentatively, D is TRBD1 (6 bases). With 7 bases removed from V and 4 bases from J, the gap between germline ends came to 6 bases. The CDR3 has 11 residues. Germline V gene lookup returns CDR1 MNHEY and CDR2 SMNVEV (reference sequence).

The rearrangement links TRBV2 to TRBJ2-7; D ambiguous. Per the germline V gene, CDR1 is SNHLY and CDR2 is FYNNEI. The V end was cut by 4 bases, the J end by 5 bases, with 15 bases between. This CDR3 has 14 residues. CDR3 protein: CASSVSKPRDEQYF. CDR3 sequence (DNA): TGTGCCAGCAGTGTATCTAAGCCCCGGGACGAGCAGTACTTC.

CDR3 sequence: CASSVAGTSTDTQYF. Here the CDR3 DNA reads TGTGCCAGCAGCGTAGCGGGGACTAGCACAGATACGCAGTATTTT. The chain carries TRBV13 and TRBJ2-3; 8 bases agree with TRBD2. Germline V gene lookup returns CDR1 PRHDT and CDR2 FYEKMQ (reference sequence). The ends lost 5 bases at V and 0 bases at J; junction bases unmatched: 4. This CDR3 spans 15 amino acids.

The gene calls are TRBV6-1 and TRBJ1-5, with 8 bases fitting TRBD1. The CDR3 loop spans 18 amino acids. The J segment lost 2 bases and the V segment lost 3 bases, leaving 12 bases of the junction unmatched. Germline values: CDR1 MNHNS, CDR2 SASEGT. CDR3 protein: CASSDNFGTGGGNQPQHF. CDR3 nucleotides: TGTGCCAGCAGTGACAATTTCGGGACAGGTGGGGGCAATCAGCCCCAGCATTTT.

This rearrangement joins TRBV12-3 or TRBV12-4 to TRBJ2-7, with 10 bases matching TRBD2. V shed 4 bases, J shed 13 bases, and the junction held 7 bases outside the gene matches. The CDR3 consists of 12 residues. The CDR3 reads CASSYPGLAAYF. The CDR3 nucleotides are TGTGCCAGCAGTTACCCCGGACTAGCGGCTTACTTC.

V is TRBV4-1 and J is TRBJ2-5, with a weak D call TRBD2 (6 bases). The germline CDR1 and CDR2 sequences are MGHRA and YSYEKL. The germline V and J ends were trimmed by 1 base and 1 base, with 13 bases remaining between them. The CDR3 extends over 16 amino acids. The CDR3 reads CASSQGVRELQETQYF. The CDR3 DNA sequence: TGCGCCAGCAGCCAAGGAGTCCGGGAGCTCCAAGAGACCCAGTACTTC.

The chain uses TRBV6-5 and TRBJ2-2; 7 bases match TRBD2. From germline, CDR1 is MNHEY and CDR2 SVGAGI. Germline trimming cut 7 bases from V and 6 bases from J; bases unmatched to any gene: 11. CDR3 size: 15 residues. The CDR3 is CASKIEGGGSGELFF. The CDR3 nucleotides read TGTGCCAGCAAAATAGAAGGCGGGGGATCCGGGGAGCTGTTTTTT.

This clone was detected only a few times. CDR3 bases: TGTGCCAGCAGCCAAGATGGAAGGGGGACTGAAGCTTTCTTT. It translates to CASSQDGRGTEAFF. The chain carries TRBV3-1 (or the pseudogene TRBV3-2) and TRBJ1-1, with D possibly TRBD1 on 6 matching bases. The V gene's germline CDR1 is LGHDT and CDR2 YNNKEL (reference sequence). Trimming took off 0 bases at V and 5 bases at J, with 10 bases between the two ends. CDR3 length: 14 amino acids.

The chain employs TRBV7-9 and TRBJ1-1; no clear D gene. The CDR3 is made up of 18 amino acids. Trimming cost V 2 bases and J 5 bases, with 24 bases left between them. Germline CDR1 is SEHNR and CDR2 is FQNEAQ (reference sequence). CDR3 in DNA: TGTGCCAGCAGCTTATCCTCGGACGGGGTCCACGGGGAAACTGAAGCTTTCTTT. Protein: CASSLSSDGVHGETEAFF.

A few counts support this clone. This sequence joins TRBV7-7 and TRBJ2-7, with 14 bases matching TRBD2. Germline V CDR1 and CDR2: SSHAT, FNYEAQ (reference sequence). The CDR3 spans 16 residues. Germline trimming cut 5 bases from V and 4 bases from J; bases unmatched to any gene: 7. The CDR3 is CASSPGLAGGVYEQYF. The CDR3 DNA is TGTGCCAGCAGCCCCGGACTAGCGGGAGGAGTGTACGAGCAGTACTTC.

The CDR3 is CASSEMGPIIDTIYF. The CDR3 DNA is TGTGCCAGCAGTGAAATGGGGCCTATCATAGACACCATATATTTT. The gene calls are TRBV2 and TRBJ1-3, with TRBD1 as a possible D gene (5 bases). Trimming left V 2 bases short and J 8 bases short, with 16 bases between. Germline V gene sequence: CDR1 SNHLY, CDR2 FYNNEI. The CDR3 totals 15 residues. Supplemented by reference TRBV2 and TRBJ1-3, the full variable domain reads EPEVTQTPSHQVTQMGQEVILRCVPISNHLYFYWYRQILGQKVEFLVSFYNNEISEKSEIFDDQFSVERPDGSNFTLKIRSTKLEDSAMYFCASSEMGPIIDTIYFGEGSWLTVV.